The next 31 T cell receptor beta chains were all read from a single sample in a study of T cells in Graves' hyperthyroidism and ophthalmopathy. Template material for amplifying TCR beta CDR3 regions consisted of RNA transcripts. First-round RT-PCR of the TCR CDR3 relied on the HTBI primer set. TCRdb ran MiXCR on the multiplex PCR reads and lists one entry per CDR3 protein. The sample contains 250,000 to 300,000 distinct CDR3 sequences, less than 20% of which appear only once. What was sequenced was blood. The receptors here all came from a man aged 50-59 years with Graves' ophthalmopathy.

This clonotype showed up many times. The J gene is TRBJ1-1, the V gene TRBV18; D not certain. Germline loops: CDR1 KGHSH, CDR2 LQKENI. The CDR3 has 16 residues. Trimming cost V 0 bases and J 1 base, with 12 bases left between them. The CDR3 protein is CASSPPLERENTEAFF. The CDR3 DNA reads as TGTGCCAGCTCACCACCTCTGGAGCGGGAGAACACTGAAGCTTTCTTT.

Note on this clonotype: Relative to the germline gene, one junction end is altered; a read error may explain this. V usage is TRBV11-2 and J usage is TRBJ1-1; D is uncertain. Germline CDR1 is SGHAT and CDR2 is FQNNGV. The CDR3 loop spans 13 amino acids. The CDR3 bases are TGTGCCAACAGCCTCTCGGACGGAGACGTGTCTTTCTTT. This encodes CANSLSDGDVSFF.

This clonotype was found many times. The chain has TRBV3-1 and TRBJ1-6; 10 bases agree with TRBD1. The CDR3 has 15 amino acids. V gave up 4 bases and J gave up 10 bases; unmatched junction bases: 7. CDR1 LGHDT and CDR2 YNNKEL come from the germline V gene (reference sequence). Written as DNA, the CDR3 is TGTGCCAGCAGCCCGACAGGGGGCGAGGGCTCACCCCTCCACTTT. This translates into CASSPTGGEGSPLHF.

V gene TRBV11-2 combines with J gene TRBJ1-2; tentative D call: TRBD1 (5 bases). Trimming removed 5 bases at V and 6 bases at J, with 22 bases between. The germline gives CDR1 SGHAT, CDR2 FQNNGV. CDR3 length equals 16 residues. For the CDR3, the DNA is TGTGCCAGCAGCATACAACCCGGGACCGTGGGGGATGGCTACACCTTC. Protein product: CASSIQPGTVGDGYTF.

CDR3: CASSEHGADYGYTF. CDR3 DNA: TGTGCCAGCAGTGAACACGGGGCTGACTATGGCTACACCTTC. This rearrangement joins TRBV2 to TRBJ1-2, with D tentatively TRBD1 (5 bases). Germline CDR1 and CDR2: SNHLY and FYNNEI. This CDR3 region has 14 residues. V lost 2 bases, J lost 3 bases, and 10 bases lay in between. The whole variable domain, filled in from reference TRBV2 and TRBJ1-2, reads EPEVTQTPSHQVTQMGQEVILRCVPISNHLYFYWYRQILGQKVEFLVSFYNNEISEKSEIFDDQFSVERPDGSNFTLKIRSTKLEDSAMYFCASSEHGADYGYTFGSGTRLTVV.

This clonotype was found many times. The chain has TRBV3-1 and TRBJ2-1, with D possibly TRBD1 on 5 matching bases. Trimming stripped 4 bases from V and 4 bases from J, with 11 bases between. The CDR3 covers 14 residues. Germline values: CDR1 LGHDT, CDR2 YNNKEL (reference sequence). The DNA of the CDR3 is TGTGCCAGCAGCCCGTCTTGGACATACAATGAGCAGTTCTTC. Amino acid sequence: CASSPSWTYNEQFF.

This chain links TRBV5-4 with TRBJ2-5, with TRBD2 matching over 11 bases. Trimming removed 4 bases from V and 5 bases from J; junction bases left unmatched: 7. The CDR3 length is 15 residues. Germline lookup yields CDR1 SGHNT and CDR2 YYREEE (reference sequence). The CDR3 bases are TGTGCCAGCAGCGCGTCGACTAGCGGGATGGAGACCCAGTACTTC. It yields the protein CASSASTSGMETQYF.

This chain joins TRBV10-2 and TRBJ2-7; TRBD1 might be the D (5 bases). Germline CDR1 and CDR2: WSHSY and SAAADI. V was pared by 3 bases and J by 3 bases, with 12 bases between. The CDR3 is 14 residues long. CDR3 DNA sequence: TGCGCCAGCAGTGAACCAGGGATCGGCTACGAGCAGTACTTC. Translated, it gives CASSEPGIGYEQYF.

This clonotype was seen repeatedly, ten times or more. V gene TRBV3-1 combines with J gene TRBJ1-1; D is ambiguous. CDR3 size: 12 residues. The V and J ends lost 4 bases and 1 base respectively, with 4 bases between them. The germline V gene encodes CDR1 LGHDT and CDR2 YNNKEL (reference sequence). The CDR3 nucleotides read TGTGCCAGCAGCCGCCAGAACACTGAAGCTTTCTTT. Its protein is CASSRQNTEAFF.

This clonotype was seen at least ten times. The chain couples TRBV3-1 to TRBJ2-3; D gene uncertain. Germline CDR1 reads LGHDT; CDR2 reads YNNKEL (reference sequence). The ends were cut back, 3 bases at V and 1 base at J, with 11 bases in the middle. The CDR3 covers 15 residues. The CDR3 nucleotides read TGTGCCAGCAGCCACCCCACACTCGGCACAGATACGCAGTATTTT. Translating gives CASSHPTLGTDTQYF.

Concerning this clonotype: A read error may account for a junction end that differs from germline. The chain is built from TRBV28 and TRBJ1-6, with a tentative D call TRBD1 (5 bases). This CDR3 is built from 14 residues. The germline gives CDR1 MDHEN, CDR2 SYDVKM. The chain's CDR3 is CASISRALPSPLHF. CDR3 DNA: TGTGCCAGCATCAGCAGGGCTCTTCCTTCACCCCTCCACTTC.

The rearrangement links TRBV7-2 to TRBJ2-1; 8 bases map to TRBD2. The V gene end was trimmed by 1 base and the J gene end by 2 bases; junction bases not matched to a gene: 4. Germline CDR1 reads SGHTA; CDR2 reads FQGNSA. The CDR3 sequence is 16 residues long. The CDR3 DNA reads as TGTGCCAGCAGCTTAGTCGGCGGGAGGCCCTACAATGAGCAGTTCTTC. This encodes CASSLVGGRPYNEQFF.

The chain has TRBV6-1 and TRBJ2-7, with 7 bases that match TRBD2. This CDR3 is 15 amino acids long. The V segment lost 5 bases and the J segment 3 bases; nucleotides outside the gene matches: 10. Germline-derived CDR1 and CDR2 are MNHNS and SASEGT. CDR3 nucleotides: TGTGCCAGCAGTTATAGAGAAGCTAGCGGCTACGAGCAGTACTTC. Its translation: CASSYREASGYEQYF.

The CDR3 spells CASRSSGSYEQYF. The CDR3 nucleotides are TGTGCCAGTAGGAGTAGCGGCTCCTACGAGCAGTACTTC. The rearrangement uses TRBV19 and TRBJ2-7, with D perhaps TRBD2 (6 bases). Germline CDR1 LNHDA, CDR2 SQIVND (reference sequence). The CDR3 runs to 13 residues. The V end lost 6 bases, the J end lost 0 bases, and 9 bases lay between the germline ends.

This sequence joins TRBV2 and TRBJ1-5; D might be TRBD1 (5 bases). This CDR3 spans 13 amino acids. Germline CDR1 and CDR2: SNHLY and FYNNEI. Trimming left V 7 bases short and J 5 bases short, with 12 bases between. The CDR3 protein is CASTRDGDQPQHF. Written as DNA, the CDR3 is TGTGCCAGCACCCGGGACGGAGATCAGCCCCAGCATTTT. Full variable domain (rest looked up from reference TRBV2 and TRBJ1-5): EPEVTQTPSHQVTQMGQEVILRCVPISNHLYFYWYRQILGQKVEFLVSFYNNEISEKSEIFDDQFSVERPDGSNFTLKIRSTKLEDSAMYFCASTRDGDQPQHFGDGTRLSIL.

The chain carries TRBV2 and TRBJ2-2, with TRBD1 identical over 7 bases. The CDR3 is 14 residues long. V lost 7 bases and J lost 5; bases outside the gene matches: 7. Germline loops: CDR1 SNHLY, CDR2 FYNNEI. The CDR3 here is CASNGTVGTGELFF. CDR3 sequence (DNA): TGTGCCAGCAATGGGACAGTAGGGACCGGGGAGCTGTTTTTT.

Comment on this clonotype: One base away lies a much larger clone, so this may be a sequencing read error. This chain uses TRBV28 with TRBJ2-3; D is perhaps TRBD2 (5 bases). This CDR3 contains 14 residues. Germline lookup yields CDR1 MDHEN and CDR2 SYDVKM. The germline V and J ends were trimmed by 4 bases and 3 bases, with 11 bases remaining between them. CDR3 sequence (DNA): TGTGCCAGCAGTTCTCCGGAGGTGACAGATACGCAGTATTTT. Translating it yields CASSSPEVTDTQYF.

The chain couples TRBV29-1 to TRBJ2-7; 8 nucleotides line up with TRBD1. Germline V gene lookup returns CDR1 SQVTM and CDR2 ANQGSEA. The V and J ends lost 4 bases and 3 bases, in that order; junction bases with no gene match: 11. This CDR3 is 15 amino acids long. The CDR3, as DNA: TGCAGCGTTGTACAGGGGACAGGAGGCATCTACGAGCAGTACTTC. Residues: CSVVQGTGGIYEQYF.

V and J are TRBV5-1 and TRBJ2-1; no clear D gene. The CDR3 is made up of 16 amino acids. Germline V gene lookup returns CDR1 SGHRS and CDR2 YFSETQ. The V end was cut by 4 bases, the J end by 2 bases, with 16 bases between. CDR3 DNA: TGCGCCAGCAGCCCCTCGGGCCGGGCCCCCTACAATGAGCAGTTCTTC. Translation gives CASSPSGRAPYNEQFF.

V gene TRBV5-1 combines with J gene TRBJ2-1; D not certain. The CDR3 has 16 amino acids. CDR1 is SGHRS and CDR2 is YFSETQ in the germline V gene. V dropped 1 base and J dropped 6 bases, with 17 bases sitting between them. The CDR3 region has the DNA TGCGCCAGCAGCTTGTCCGGTTTTACAGTGCCCAATGAGCAGTTCTTC. Translated: CASSLSGFTVPNEQFF.

The CDR3 reads CASSLGPRSQPQHF. Written as DNA, the CDR3 is TGTGCCAGCAGTCTGGGGCCCAGGAGTCAGCCCCAGCATTTT. This chain joins TRBV2 and TRBJ1-5, with D tentatively TRBD1 (5 bases). The CDR3 loop spans 14 amino acids. The germline CDR1 and CDR2 sequences are SNHLY and FYNNEI. With 5 bases removed from V and 6 bases from J, the gap between germline ends came to 14 bases. The variable domain in full, completed from reference TRBV2 and TRBJ1-5, reads EPEVTQTPSHQVTQMGQEVILRCVPISNHLYFYWYRQILGQKVEFLVSFYNNEISEKSEIFDDQFSVERPDGSNFTLKIRSTKLEDSAMYFCASSLGPRSQPQHFGDGTRLSIL.

The chain has TRBV6-1 and TRBJ1-1; D is unclear. The V and J ends lost 4 bases and 11 bases respectively, with 14 bases between them. The CDR3 is 12 amino acids. Per germline, CDR1 MNHNS and CDR2 SASEGT. This CDR3 is CASSVILPTAFF. Here the CDR3 DNA reads TGTGCCAGCAGTGTAATCCTCCCAACGGCTTTCTTT.

As regards this clonotype: This may come from a read error, since a much larger clone is one base off. The chain joins TRBV6-1 to TRBJ1-1, with 10 positions matching TRBD1. The CDR3 length is 14 residues. CDR1 MNHNS and CDR2 SASEGT come from the germline V gene. The V segment lost 4 bases and the J segment 4 bases; nucleotides outside the gene matches: 3. The CDR3 region is CASSGRDRGTEAFF. The CDR3 nucleotides are TGTGCCAGCAGTGGAAGGGACAGGGGCACTGAAGCTTTCTTT.

This clonotype was detected only a few times. V and J are TRBV6-2 or TRBV6-3 and TRBJ2-7; D remains unclear. Between the trimmed V and J ends, which lost 6 bases and 2 bases, there was a span of 17 bases. The length of the CDR3 is 15 residues. Germline-derived CDR1 and CDR2 are MNHEY and SVGEGT. The CDR3 coding sequence is TGTGCCAGCAGGCAAAACACCTTACGGGCCTACGAGCAGTACTTC. Protein: CASRQNTLRAYEQYF.

This clonotype was observed a few times. V and J are TRBV13 and TRBJ1-3; D gene unclear. Germline values: CDR1 PRHDT, CDR2 FYEKMQ (reference sequence). This CDR3 is built from 15 residues. Trimming shortened V by 0 bases and J by 0 bases, and 6 bases separated the two germline ends. DNA of the CDR3: TGTGCCAGCAGCTTAGGTCCATTCTCTGGAAACACCATATATTTT. Translating it yields CASSLGPFSGNTIYF.

The rearrangement joins TRBV7-2 to TRBJ2-2; 7 bases are shared with TRBD2. CDR1 SGHTA and CDR2 FQGNSA come from the germline V gene. After removal of 5 bases from V and 7 bases from J, the junction contained 7 bases not matched to a gene. The CDR3 is 14 amino acids. In nucleotides, the CDR3 is TGTGCCAGCAGCCCCGTAGGGGAGGGCGGGGAGCTGTTTTTT. Its translation is CASSPVGEGGELFF.

This sequence joins TRBV9 and TRBJ2-1; 7 nucleotides line up with TRBD2. The V gene end was trimmed by 4 bases and the J gene end by 5 bases; junction bases not matched to a gene: 6. The CDR3 is 14 residues long. The germline V gene has CDR1 SGDLS and CDR2 YYNGEE. Here the CDR3 DNA reads TGTGCCAGCAGCCCTAGGGACTACAACAATGAGCAGTTCTTC. Protein sequence: CASSPRDYNNEQFF. Variable domain in full (rest from reference TRBV9 and TRBJ2-1): DSGVTQTPKHLITATGQRVTLRCSPRSGDLSVYWYQQSLDQGLQFLIQYYNGEERAKGNILERFSAQQFPDLHSELNLSSLELGDSALYFCASSPRDYNNEQFFGPGTRLTVL.

This chain links TRBV6-9 with TRBJ2-3, with TRBD2 matching 7 bases. The J segment lost 4 bases and the V segment lost 4 bases, leaving 8 bases of the junction unmatched. The CDR3 is made up of 15 amino acids. Germline V gene sequence: CDR1 MNHGY, CDR2 SVAAGI. The CDR3, as DNA: TGTGCCAGCAGTTCCGCGGGAGACGGGGCAGATACGCAGTATTTT. Protein product: CASSSAGDGADTQYF.

This clonotype was observed many times. The rearrangement joins TRBV5-1 to TRBJ1-1, with 9 bases lining up with TRBD1. Germline-derived CDR1 and CDR2 are SGHRS and YFSETQ. The CDR3 runs to 15 residues. V was pared by 4 bases and J by 1 base, with 5 bases of the junction left unmatched. The CDR3 DNA sequence: TGCGCCAGCAGCACACAGGGGGCTGAGAACACTGAAGCTTTCTTT. Its protein is CASSTQGAENTEAFF.

This clonotype was counted ten times or more. V gene TRBV20-1 combines with J gene TRBJ2-7; D is ambiguous. V was clipped by 4 bases and J by 3 bases, with 13 bases between them. The CDR3 runs to 13 residues. Germline V gene lookup returns CDR1 DFQATT and CDR2 SNEGSKA (reference sequence). The CDR3 bases are TGCAGTGCTACTGGGGTTGGTCTCTACGAGCAGTACTTC. Amino acids: CSATGVGLYEQYF.

The chain employs TRBV24-1 and TRBJ2-1; D might be TRBD1 (5 bases). The CDR3 consists of 13 residues. Germline V gene data show CDR1 as KGHDR and CDR2 as SFDVKD. V lost 5 bases, J lost 8 bases, and 12 bases lay in between. Here the CDR3 reads CATSVDSKHEQFF. In DNA, the CDR3 is TGTGCCACCAGTGTAGACAGTAAGCATGAGCAGTTCTTC.